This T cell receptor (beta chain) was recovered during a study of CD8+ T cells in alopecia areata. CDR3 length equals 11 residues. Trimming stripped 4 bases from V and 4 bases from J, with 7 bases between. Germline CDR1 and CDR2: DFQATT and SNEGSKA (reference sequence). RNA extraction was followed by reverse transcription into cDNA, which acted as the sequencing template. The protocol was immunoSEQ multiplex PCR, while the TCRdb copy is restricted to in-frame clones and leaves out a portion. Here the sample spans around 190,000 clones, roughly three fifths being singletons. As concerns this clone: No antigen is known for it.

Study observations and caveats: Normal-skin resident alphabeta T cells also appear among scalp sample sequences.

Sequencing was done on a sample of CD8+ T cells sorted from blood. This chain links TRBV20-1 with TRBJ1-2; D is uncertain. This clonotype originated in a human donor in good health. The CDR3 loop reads CSAKVLYGYTF. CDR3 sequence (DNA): TGCAGTGCTAAAGTTCTCTATGGCTACACCTTC.